This TCR beta chain is from a study of T cells after yellow fever vaccination. Study in general: Each low-cell-number fraction was prepared by means of SMART-Seq v4 Ultra Low Input.

Germline V gene data show CDR1 as SGDLS and CDR2 as YYNGEE. The ends were cut back, 0 bases at V and 4 bases at J, with 13 bases in the middle. The CDR3 covers 16 residues. General observations from the study: Abundant contaminating clonotypes from the bulk population could appear in FACS-sorted repertoires. The study found a weaker secondary response that peaked faster, day 5 versus 15.

This clonotype turned up a few times. Its cognate antigen is unknown. A single record per CDR3 protein comes from TCRdb applying MiXCR to the 5' RACE reads. The table records roughly 250,000 distinct CDR3 sequences, about an eighth of them present only once. The material sequenced was CD4+ T cells sorted from PBMCs, taken 45 days after the yellow fever booster vaccination. This chain joins TRBV9 and TRBJ2-2; perhaps TRBD2 as D (5 bases). This clonotype was obtained from a man under 40 who received the YFV17D yellow fever vaccine. CDR3 protein: CASSVEGLGVTGELFF. CDR3 DNA sequence: TGTGCCAGCAGCGTAGAGGGCCTCGGGGTCACCGGGGAGCTGTTTTTT.